These T cell receptor beta chains were read from a single sample in a study of T cell responses to AZD1222 COVID-19 vaccine. Libraries were prepared by immunoSEQ multiplex PCR; TCRdb keeps only in-frame clonotypes and omits some of them. The profile covers 85,000 to 120,000 clones, with approximately 87% appearing a single time and about 4.9% taken by the ten largest. The input for sequencing was peripheral blood, taken on day 0 of AZD1222 vaccination. These TCRs come from an adult in good health. The CDR3 runs from the conserved cysteine through the conserved F or W. The D gene is left open where the match is weak. Part of the rows lack a size; the others show once, few, many or a class for expanded clones.

v_call,d_call,j_call,clone_size,cdr3_nt,cdr3_aa
TRBV4-1,TRBD2,TRBJ2-1,NA,TGCGCCAGCAGCCCCGGGACTAGCGGGACAAATGAGCAGTTCTTC,CASSPGTSGTNEQFF
TRBV3-1/TRBV3-2,NA,TRBJ1-3,NA,TGTGCCAGCAGCCAAGCGGTGTACGCCGGAAACACCATATATTTT,CASSQAVYAGNTIYF
TRBV3-1/TRBV3-2,NA,TRBJ2-7,NA,TGTGCCAGCAGCTTAGGGTCCTACGAGCAGTACTTC,CASSLGSYEQYF
TRBV7-9,TRBD1,TRBJ1-2,NA,TGTGCCAGCAGCTTAGTTGGGGGGACAGAATCGGACTACACCTTC,CASSLVGGTESDYTF
TRBV15,NA,TRBJ1-1,NA,TGTGCCACCAGCAGAGGCCAGCTGAACACTGAAGCTTTCTTT,CATSRGQLNTEAFF
TRBV19,NA,TRBJ1-2,NA,TGTGCCAGTAGTATGAGGCAGGGTGGCTACACCTTC,CASSMRQGGYTF
TRBV9,NA,TRBJ2-2,NA,TGTGCCAGCAGCGTATTAGGGACCGGGGAGCTGTTTTTT,CASSVLGTGELFF
TRBV12-3/TRBV12-4,NA,TRBJ1-5,NA,TGTGCCAGCAGGTACAGACGAGTGCAGCCCCAGCATTTT,CASRYRRVQPQHF
TRBV28,NA,TRBJ2-2,once,TGTGCCACCCAGGGTGCCGGGGAGCTGTTTTTT,CATQGAGELFF
TRBV28,TRBD1,TRBJ1-1,NA,TGTGCCAGCAGTTTAAGACAGGGGAGGATGAACACTGAAGCTTTCTTT,CASSLRQGRMNTEAFF
TRBV4-1,NA,TRBJ1-4,NA,TGCGCCAGCAGCTCGTCGAGAGGGCCTAATGAAAAACTGTTTTTT,CASSSSRGPNEKLFF
TRBV9,NA,TRBJ2-7,once,TGTGCCAGCAGCGTAAAGGATGGGAGCTCCTACGAGCAGTACTTC,CASSVKDGSSYEQYF
TRBV2,NA,TRBJ1-6,few,TGTGCCAGCTGGGCAGATTCACCCCTCCACTTT,CASWADSPLHF
TRBV14,NA,TRBJ1-2,NA,TGTGCCAGCAGCCCCCGACCCGCAGGGAGTGGCTACACCTTC,CASSPRPAGSGYTF
TRBV19,TRBD2,TRBJ2-7,NA,TGTGCCAGTAGTTCGGGGACTAGCGTTCGTACCTACGAGCAGTACTTC,CASSSGTSVRTYEQYF
TRBV18,NA,TRBJ2-7,NA,TGTGCCAGCTCACCCCCTGGGGGCTACGAGCAGTACTTC,CASSPPGGYEQYF
TRBV6-5,NA,TRBJ2-7,once,TGTGCCAGCAGTTTGTCTGGACAGAGCTACGAGCAGTACTTC,CASSLSGQSYEQYF
TRBV7-9,NA,TRBJ1-5,NA,TGTGCCAGCAGCTTCTATAGCAATCAGCCCCAGCATTTT,CASSFYSNQPQHF
TRBV6-5,TRBD2,TRBJ2-3,once,TGTGCCAGCAGTCGACTAGCGGGAGGAATAGATACGCAGTATTTT,CASSRLAGGIDTQYF
TRBV5-1,NA,TRBJ2-2,NA,TGCGCCAGCAGCTTGACCGTAGCGAACACCGGGGAGCTGTTTTTT,CASSLTVANTGELFF
TRBV7-2,NA,TRBJ1-3,NA,TGTGCCAGCAGCCCCGACTGGAGCTCTGGAAACACCATATATTTT,CASSPDWSSGNTIYF
TRBV4-2,NA,TRBJ1-5,once,TGTGCCAGCAGCCAAGATCTCGCGGGCAATCAGCCCCAGCATTTT,CASSQDLAGNQPQHF
TRBV6-5,NA,TRBJ2-4,NA,TGTGCCAGCAGCGAGACGGGGACGGTGGCAAACATTCAGTACTTC,CASSETGTVANIQYF
TRBV30,TRBD1,TRBJ1-1,once,TGTGCCTGGTGTTCGGGACAGGGGAAAACTGAAGCTTTCTTT,CAWCSGQGKTEAFF
TRBV10-3,NA,TRBJ1-1,NA,TGTGCCATCAGCCCCAGGGGCGCCACTGAAGCTTTCTTT,CAISPRGATEAFF
TRBV3-1/TRBV3-2,NA,TRBJ2-5,few,TGTGCCAGCAGCCAAGGGGACTCCTCCTGGGAGACCCAGTACTTC,CASSQGDSSWETQYF
TRBV7-3,NA,TRBJ1-6,NA,TGTGCCAGCAGCTTAACTAGGACAGACTCCAATTCACCCCTCCACTTT,CASSLTRTDSNSPLHF
TRBV7-3,TRBD1,TRBJ1-2,NA,TGTGCCAGCAGCCAGGACAGGGCTAACTATGGCTACACCTTC,CASSQDRANYGYTF
TRBV19,NA,TRBJ1-5,NA,TGTGCCAGTAGTGCCCTAAATCAGCCCCAGCATTTT,CASSALNQPQHF
TRBV4-3,NA,TRBJ2-7,few,TGCGCCAGCAGCCAAGATTGGAGCGGTAGCTCCTACGAGCAGTACTTC,CASSQDWSGSSYEQYF
TRBV10-3,TRBD1,TRBJ1-3,NA,TGTGCCATCAGTCCCGGGACAGGGACGGATGGAAACACCATATATTTT,CAISPGTGTDGNTIYF
TRBV9,NA,TRBJ1-1,NA,TGTGCCAGCATCAACAAGGAGGGTTACACTGAAGCTTTCTTT,CASINKEGYTEAFF
TRBV12-3/TRBV12-4,NA,TRBJ2-7,NA,TGTGCCAGCAGCCCCGGGGGCTACGAGCAGTACTTC,CASSPGGYEQYF
TRBV30,NA,TRBJ1-2,NA,TGTGCCTGGAGATCCGGACAGAGTAGGCTCTACACCTTC,CAWRSGQSRLYTF
TRBV19,NA,TRBJ1-5,NA,TGTGCCAGTAGTATAGTAGGGGGGGCAAGCAATCAGCCCCAGCATTTT,CASSIVGGASNQPQHF
TRBV4-3,TRBD2,TRBJ2-1,NA,TGCGCCAGCAGCCCCCGAAGGGCTAGCGGGGACAATGAGCAGTTCTTC,CASSPRRASGDNEQFF
TRBV7-9,NA,TRBJ2-2,NA,TGTGCCAGCAGCTTAAGTGGACAGAACACCGGGGAGCTGTTTTTT,CASSLSGQNTGELFF
TRBV11-1,NA,TRBJ1-4,NA,TGTGCCAGCAGCTTCCAGGACGGAAATAATGAAAAACTGTTTTTT,CASSFQDGNNEKLFF
TRBV7-9,NA,TRBJ2-6,few,TGTGCCAGCAGCTTAGGCAGACGGGACAAGAGCTCTGGGGCCAACGTCCTGACTTTC,CASSLGRRDKSSGANVLTF
TRBV19,NA,TRBJ1-6,NA,TGTGCCAGTAGCGAAGGTAGACAGCCTAATTCACCCCTCCACTTT,CASSEGRQPNSPLHF
TRBV5-4,NA,TRBJ2-7,NA,TGTGCCAGCAGCTCTCCGCCCCCATCGAGCAACTACGAGCAGTACTTC,CASSSPPPSSNYEQYF
TRBV28,NA,TRBJ1-2,NA,TGTGCCAGCAGTACCGGGGGGGGAACTAACTATGGCTACACCTTC,CASSTGGGTNYGYTF
TRBV9,TRBD1,TRBJ1-2,NA,TGTGCCAGCAGCGTAGAGGGGGCAGGTTGGGATGGCTACACCTTC,CASSVEGAGWDGYTF
TRBV7-9,NA,TRBJ1-1,NA,TGTGCCAGCAGCTTACTCGACAGCCCGAACACTGAAGCTTTCTTT,CASSLLDSPNTEAFF
TRBV5-1,NA,TRBJ1-1,NA,TGCGCCAGCAGAGGTGGGAGCACTGAAGCTTTCTTT,CASRGGSTEAFF
TRBV7-2,NA,TRBJ2-6,NA,TGTTCGTCGACAGAGGGTTCTGGGGCCAACGTCCTGACTTTC,CSSTEGSGANVLTF
TRBV6-5,NA,TRBJ2-1,NA,TGTGCCAGCAGTTACTCGGTGGGGACATGGAGAAATGAGCAGTTCTTC,CASSYSVGTWRNEQFF
TRBV11-3,NA,TRBJ2-7,NA,TGTGCCAGCAGCTTAGGGGTTGGAACCTACGAGCAGTACTTC,CASSLGVGTYEQYF